This T cell receptor beta chain was sequenced during a study of PD-1 blockade in classical Hodgkin lymphoma. About the research overall: Once every 2 weeks, patients received intravenous nivolumab at 3 mg/kg.

Germline V gives CDR1 SGHNT, CDR2 YENEEA. There are 14 residues in the CDR3. V gave up 0 bases and J gave up 0 bases, with 4 bases separating them. Time point here: cycle 4 day 1 (C4D1), after less than 7 weeks of nivolumab. Each and every patient relapsed after autologous stem cell transplantation, and patients got differing brentuximab vedotin exposure. Only in-frame clones appear in the TCRdb table, and some are missing; sequencing was by immunoSEQ multiplex PCR. The sample has 50,000 or so clones; 90% are singletons. The sequences come from peripheral blood mononuclear cells (PBMCs), collected before the fourth cycle of nivolumab. The chain joins TRBV11-3 to TRBJ2-3, with D unresolved. The clonotype comes from a human donor with classical Hodgkin lymphoma. The CDR3 DNA reads TGTGCCAGCAGCTTAGATCTGAGCACAGATACGCAGTATTTT. Amino acids: CASSLDLSTDTQYF.